This record concerns one TCR beta chain sequence. The CDR3 contains 16 residues. The J segment lost 4 bases and the V segment lost 1 base, leaving 4 bases of the junction unmatched. CDR1 and CDR2 (germline): SEHNR, FQNEAQ (reference sequence). This sample stems from a study of T-cell reconstitution after alpha-beta-depleted transplantation in children. The authors prepared the TCRbeta library with unique molecular identifiers. TCRdb passed the PCR reads through MiXCR, listing each CDR3 protein once. The table records roughly 200,000 distinct CDR3 sequences, around 6.8% of them present only once. The V gene is TRBV7-9, the J gene TRBJ1-1; TRBD1 agrees at 12 bases. This receptor was identified in a human donor who donated a stem cell graft to a child with Wiskott-Aldrich syndrome. The material sequenced was PBMCs from the stem cell graft donor, taken from the stem cell graft. In nucleotides, the CDR3 is TGTGCCAGCAGCTTAGGAGGGGACAGGGGGCCCACTGAAGCTTTCTTT. Translating it yields CASSLGGDRGPTEAFF.